Sequencing of this T cell receptor (beta chain) was carried out in a study of T cells in Graves' hyperthyroidism and ophthalmopathy. Authors of the study amplified TCR beta CDR3 regions from RNA transcripts. HTBI primers were employed in a first-round RT-PCR of the TCR CDR3. TCRdb passed the multiplex PCR reads through MiXCR, listing each CDR3 protein once. The table shows approximately 300,000 distinct CDR3 sequences, with around 15% occurring only once. This clonotype was found many times. From germline, CDR1 is GTSNPN and CDR2 SVGIG (reference sequence). V was clipped by 5 bases and J by 2 bases, with 12 bases between them. CDR3 size: 13 residues. Investigators excluded patients with uncontrolled infection, other autoimmune disease, pregnancy or lactation. Diagnoses used clinical symptoms, serum thyroxine and TRAb, thyroid ultrasound and orbital computed tomography.

The sequence came from a woman aged 60 to 75 with Graves' ophthalmopathy. The V gene is TRBV30, the J gene TRBJ2-5; possibly TRBD1 for D (5 bases). The source material was blood. The DNA of the CDR3 is TGTGCCTGGGCCCCGGCAGGGCAAGAGACCCAGTACTTC. It specifies CAWAPAGQETQYF. Full variable domain (remainder filled in from reference TRBV30 and TRBJ2-5): SQTIHQWPATLVQPVGSPLSLECTVEGTSNPNLYWYRQAAGRGLQLLFYSVGIGQISSEVPQNLSASRPQDRQFILSSKKLLLSDSGFYLCAWAPAGQETQYFGPGTRLLVL.